This T cell receptor beta chain was identified in a study of memory CD4+ T cells and cytomegalovirus serostatus. Single viable CD3+CD4+CD8-CD45RO+ cells were sorted as the memory CD4+ T cells. Total CD4+ T cells were enriched by CD4 positive selection. General study findings and limits: Each of approximately 69 CMV-associated TCRbeta sequences occurred in one to five individuals.

Generated by immunoSEQ multiplex PCR, the TCRdb table keeps only in-frame clones and is missing some. Seen here are 50,000 to 55,000 clones, around 78% observed once, and the top ten hold 0.77%. Per the germline V gene, CDR1 is SGHRS and CDR2 is YFSETQ. The CDR3 spans 14 residues. V shed 4 bases and J 8 bases; nucleotides not matched to a gene: 7. With respect to this clone: As yet, its antigen is unknown.

Sequenced material: memory CD4+ T cells from blood. The receptor's source is an adult in good health and CMV-seronegative. This chain uses TRBV5-1 with TRBJ2-1; 9 nucleotides line up with TRBD2. The CDR3 DNA reads as TGCGCCAGCAGCCCCGGCGGGGGGGCGGATGAGCAGTTCTTC. Translation gives CASSPGGGADEQFF.